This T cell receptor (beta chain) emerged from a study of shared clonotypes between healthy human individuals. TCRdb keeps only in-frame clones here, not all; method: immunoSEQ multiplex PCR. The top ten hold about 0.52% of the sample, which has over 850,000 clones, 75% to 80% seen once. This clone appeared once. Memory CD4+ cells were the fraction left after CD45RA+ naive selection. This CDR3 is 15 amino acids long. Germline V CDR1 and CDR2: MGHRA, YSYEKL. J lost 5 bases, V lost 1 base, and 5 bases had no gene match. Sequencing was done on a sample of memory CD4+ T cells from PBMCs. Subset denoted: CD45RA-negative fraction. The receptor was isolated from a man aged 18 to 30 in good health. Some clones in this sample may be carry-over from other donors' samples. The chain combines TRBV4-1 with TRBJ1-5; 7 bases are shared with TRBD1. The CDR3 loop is CASSQVDREHQPQHF. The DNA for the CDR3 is TGCGCCAGCAGCCAAGTTGACAGGGAGCATCAGCCCCAGCATTTT.